The TCR beta chain under discussion was sequenced for a study of T cells after posttransplantation cyclophosphamide. Study outcomes and limitations: Donor CD8+ memory clones often dominated recipient blood repertoires at later times. Skin or GI-infiltrating T cells shared few TRB sequences with blood. Recipient CMV seropositivity and CMV reactivation strongly tracked TRB clonality.

The protocol was immunoSEQ multiplex PCR, while the TCRdb copy is restricted to in-frame clones and leaves out a portion. In the table there are about 52,000 clones, 94% of which are singletons. The related graft donor's blood sample was taken on the day of bone marrow donation. Germline V gives CDR1 LNHNV, CDR2 YYDKDF (reference sequence). V lost 0 bases, J lost 6 bases, and 11 bases lay in between. The length of the CDR3 is 14 residues. In regard to this clone: What it binds is not known.

This chain links TRBV15 with TRBJ1-2, with a tentative D call TRBD1 (5 bases). The origin of this receptor is a woman aged 30 to 39 in good health and a related stem cell transplant donor. The sequenced material came from PBMCs. The CDR3 DNA is TGTGCCACCAGCAGAGAGGCAGGGATCCATGGCTACACCTTC. Amino acid sequence: CATSREAGIHGYTF. Filled out from reference TRBV15 and TRBJ1-2, the complete variable domain reads DAMVIQNPRYQVTQFGKPVTLSCSQTLNHNVMYWYQQKSSQAPKLLFHYYDKDFNNEADTPDNFQSRRPNTSFCFLDIRSPGLGDTAMYLCATSREAGIHGYTFGSGTRLTVV.